The present T cell receptor (beta chain) was sequenced within a study of blood T cell repertoires in COVID-19. Study context: Samples taken during acute and convalescent COVID-19 were collected in the United States, Italy and Spain. T cells, B-cell-depleted T cells, or PBMCs provided the cDNA or gDNA that served as material.

Sequencing was performed with immunoSEQ multiplex PCR; in TCRdb, only in-frame clones are kept and a portion is missing. The data show about 430,000 clones, around nine tenths seen once. Which cohort a participant joined came from the clinical history participants gave. Shortly before study entry, within 2 weeks, exposed participants had met a COVID-19 case. The table lists this clone with a count of one. Germline assignment: CDR1 LNHDA and CDR2 SQIVND (reference sequence). This CDR3 has 13 residues. V lost 9 bases and J lost 5, with 16 bases in between. The material sequenced was PBMCs or T cells enriched from blood (not recorded which). The chain uses TRBV19 and TRBJ2-5; D perhaps matches TRBD1 (6 bases). This TCR was recovered from a woman aged 18-29 years who had been exposed to COVID-19. CDR3 sequence: CASRQDPRETQYF. The CDR3 DNA reads TGTGCCAGCAGACAGGACCCGAGGGAGACCCAGTACTTC.